A single sample gave rise to the 19 T cell receptor beta chains below, sequenced in a study of CD8 T cells in Susac syndrome. RNA, at about 0.45 to 1 ug, was reverse transcribed with random hexamers. TCRdb reprocessed the immunoSEQ multiplex PCR reads with MiXCR, giving one entry per CDR3 protein. Of about 170,000 distinct CDR3 sequences in the sample, 85% to 95% are singletons; the top ten hold 0.09% to 0.1%. The sample consisted of CD4+ T cells from PBMCs. These receptors came from a human donor with multiple sclerosis.

This sequence joins TRBV5-8 and TRBJ2-7; tentative D call: TRBD1 (5 bases). Trimming removed 5 bases from V and 0 bases from J, with 15 bases in between. Germline V gene sequence: CDR1 SGHTS, CDR2 YDEGEE. This CDR3 spans 15 amino acids. CDR3 nucleotides: TGTGCCAGCAGGGATGGGTTTCAGGGCTCCTACGAGCAGTACTTC. This translates into CASRDGFQGSYEQYF.

A single count supports this clonotype. The rearrangement uses TRBV9 and TRBJ2-4; 9 nucleotides match TRBD1. This CDR3 spans 14 amino acids. Germline assignment: CDR1 SGDLS and CDR2 YYNGEE. Trimming cost V 3 bases and J 6 bases; bases outside gene matches: 4. For the CDR3, the DNA is TGTGCCAGCAGCGGAACAGGGGGCGGAAACATTCAGTACTTC. Translating it yields CASSGTGGGNIQYF. The full variable domain, completed using reference TRBV9 and TRBJ2-4, is DSGVTQTPKHLITATGQRVTLRCSPRSGDLSVYWYQQSLDQGLQFLIQYYNGEERAKGNILERFSAQQFPDLHSELNLSSLELGDSALYFCASSGTGGGNIQYFGAGTRLSVL.

The V and J genes are TRBV13 and TRBJ2-5; the D gene is possibly TRBD2 (5 bases). Looked up from germline, CDR1 is PRHDT and CDR2 is FYEKMQ (reference sequence). The CDR3 extends over 16 amino acids. The V end was cut by 0 bases, the J end by 1 base, with 12 bases between. The chain's CDR3 is CASSLGQEGSQETQYF. The CDR3 DNA is TGTGCCAGCAGCTTAGGCCAGGAAGGGAGCCAAGAGACCCAGTACTTC.

The rearrangement joins TRBV6-5 to TRBJ1-5; TRBD1 is a possible D gene (5 bases). Germline V CDR1 and CDR2: MNHEY, SVGAGI. V lost 4 bases to trimming and J lost 7 bases, with 14 bases between them. This CDR3 has 14 residues. CDR3 nucleotide sequence: TGTGCCAGCAGTTCAAGGGGCGCGGGACAGCCCCAGCATTTT. As protein: CASSSRGAGQPQHF.

In DNA form, the CDR3 reads TGTGCCAGCAGCCTCAGGTTTGTCTCGACTGAGCAGTTCTTC. This sequence encodes CASSLRFVSTEQFF. The genes are TRBV7-2 and TRBJ2-1; D is ambiguous. CDR1 is SGHTA and CDR2 is FQGNSA in the germline V gene. CDR3 size: 14 residues. Trimming cost V 5 bases and J 9 bases, with 17 bases left between them.

This sequence joins TRBV11-2 and TRBJ1-3; D is possibly TRBD1 (6 bases). Germline CDR1 SGHAT, CDR2 FQNNGV. The CDR3 runs 15 residues. Trimming shortened V by 5 bases and J by 8 bases, and 19 bases separated the two germline ends. Here the CDR3 DNA reads TGTGCCAGCAGCGCGACAAGGACAGCAGAGGACACCATATATTTT. This translates into CASSATRTAEDTIYF.

A single count supports this clonotype. The rearrangement joins TRBV20-1 to TRBJ2-5; maybe TRBD2 (5 bases). CDR1 and CDR2 (germline): DFQATT, SNEGSKA (reference sequence). The V end was cut by 3 bases, the J end by 5 bases, with 13 bases between. The CDR3 runs to 13 residues. In nucleotides, the CDR3 is TGCAGTGCTAGGGGCCTTAGGGAGGAGACCCAGTACTTC. Amino acid sequence: CSARGLREETQYF.

This chain joins TRBV20-1 and TRBJ2-5; a possible D gene is TRBD2 (5 bases). CDR1 and CDR2 from the germline V gene are DFQATT and SNEGSKA (reference sequence). Trimming left V 2 bases short and J 5 bases short, with 15 bases between. The CDR3 is 14 amino acids. CDR3 amino acids: CSARSQPSGETQYF. Written as DNA, the CDR3 is TGCAGTGCTAGAAGCCAGCCTTCGGGGGAGACCCAGTACTTC.

J is TRBJ1-2 and V is TRBV7-9, with 10 bases aligning to TRBD1. CDR1 and CDR2 from the germline V gene are SEHNR and FQNEAQ (reference sequence). The CDR3 contains 15 residues. The ends lost 2 bases at V and 3 bases at J; junction bases unmatched: 3. The CDR3 DNA reads TGTGCCAGCAGCTTATCTGGGACAGGGGACTATGGCTACACCTTC. This sequence encodes CASSLSGTGDYGYTF. Drawing the rest from reference TRBV7-9 and TRBJ1-2, the complete variable domain is DTGVSQNPRHKITKRGQNVTFRCDPISEHNRLYWYRQTLGQGPEFLTYFQNEAQLEKSRLLSDRFSAERPKGSFSTLEIQRTEQGDSAMYLCASSLSGTGDYGYTFGSGTRLTVV.

The chain combines TRBV7-2 with TRBJ2-7; 7 nucleotides agree with TRBD1. Trimming removed 4 bases from V and 7 bases from J; junction bases left unmatched: 10. The CDR3 consists of 14 residues. The germline V gene has CDR1 SGHTA and CDR2 FQGNSA. CDR3 sequence: CASSSRQGQREQYF. As DNA, the CDR3 is TGTGCCAGCAGCTCCAGACAGGGTCAGCGGGAGCAGTACTTC. Full variable domain (remainder filled in from reference TRBV7-2 and TRBJ2-7): GAGVSQSPSNKVTEKGKDVELRCDPISGHTALYWYRQSLGQGLEFLIYFQGNSAPDKSGLPSDRFSAERTGGSVSTLTIQRTQQEDSAVYLCASSSRQGQREQYFGPGTRLTVT.

V and J are TRBV5-4 and TRBJ2-5; D could derive from TRBD1 or TRBD2 (5 bases each). V was clipped by 4 bases and J by 5 bases, with 15 bases between them. Germline assignment: CDR1 SGHNT and CDR2 YYREEE (reference sequence). This CDR3 region has 14 residues. CDR3 in amino acids: CASSRGGLGETQYF. CDR3 bases: TGTGCCAGCAGCCGGGGCGGGTTGGGGGAGACCCAGTACTTC.

The chain combines TRBV7-2 with TRBJ1-5; 7 nucleotides align to TRBD1. J gave up 3 bases and V 0 bases, and 8 bases lay outside the gene matches. In germline, CDR1 is SGHTA, CDR2 FQGNSA. The CDR3 spans 17 residues. In nucleotides, the CDR3 is TGTGCCAGCAGCTTAGCCTACCAGGGGGTCGACAATCAGCCCCAGCATTTT. This translates into CASSLAYQGVDNQPQHF.

The rearrangement joins TRBV28 to TRBJ2-3; TRBD1 agrees at 9 bases. Germline CDR1 and CDR2: MDHEN and SYDVKM. CDR3 length: 13 residues. V dropped 11 bases and J dropped 3; count of bases not matched to a gene: 6. The CDR3 coding sequence is TGTGCCGTACAGGGGGCGCAGACAGATACGCAGTATTTT. This sequence encodes CAVQGAQTDTQYF. The full variable domain, rest sourced from reference TRBV28 and TRBJ2-3, is DVKVTQSSRYLVKRTGEKVFLECVQDMDHENMFWYRQDPGLGLRLIYFSYDVKMKEKGDIPEGYSVSREKKERFSLILESASTNQTSMYLCAVQGAQTDTQYFGPGTRLTVL.

The chain joins TRBV18 to TRBJ1-1; D is unclear. CDR3 length: 14 residues. V shed 0 bases and J shed 4 bases, with 9 bases lying between them. Germline CDR1 and CDR2: KGHSH and LQKENI. The CDR3 here is CASSPPVWRTEAFF. CDR3 bases: TGTGCCAGCTCACCACCGGTTTGGCGCACTGAAGCTTTCTTT.

The chain combines TRBV10-3 with TRBJ2-7; D might be TRBD1 (5 bases). The germline V and J ends were trimmed by 5 bases and 6 bases, with 14 bases remaining between them. This CDR3 contains 13 residues. CDR1 and CDR2 (germline): ENHRY, SYGVKD. The CDR3 sequence: CAISSPRQLEQYF. The CDR3 DNA sequence: TGTGCCATCAGTTCCCCGCGACAGCTCGAGCAGTACTTC.

The rearrangement joins TRBV7-9 to TRBJ2-1, with 11 bases that match TRBD2. V lost 5 bases to trimming and J lost 9 bases; unmatched junction nucleotides: 9. Germline CDR1 SEHNR, CDR2 FQNEAQ (reference sequence). This CDR3 region has 15 residues. In nucleotides, the CDR3 is TGTGCCAGCAGCAAGTTAGCGGGGGGGGTTGCTGAGCAGTTCTTC. This codes for CASSKLAGGVAEQFF. Variable domain in full (rest from reference TRBV7-9 and TRBJ2-1): DTGVSQNPRHKITKRGQNVTFRCDPISEHNRLYWYRQTLGQGPEFLTYFQNEAQLEKSRLLSDRFSAERPKGSFSTLEIQRTEQGDSAMYLCASSKLAGGVAEQFFGPGTRLTVL.

The rearrangement joins TRBV18 to TRBJ2-5; perhaps TRBD1 as D (5 bases). V dropped 4 bases and J dropped 1 base, with 10 bases sitting between them. Germline-derived CDR1 and CDR2 are KGHSH and LQKENI. The CDR3 consists of 14 residues. The CDR3 spells CASSRRQTQETQYF. Here the CDR3 DNA reads TGTGCCAGCTCACGCAGACAGACCCAAGAGACCCAGTACTTC.

The chain couples TRBV5-4 to TRBJ2-5; perhaps TRBD1 as D (7 bases). Per germline, CDR1 SGHNT and CDR2 YYREEE (reference sequence). This CDR3 comprises 15 residues. Trimming cost V 3 bases and J 7 bases, with 19 bases left between them. The CDR3: CASSSIQGIGGTQYF. In nucleotides, the CDR3 is TGTGCCAGCAGCTCTATACAGGGGATCGGGGGGACCCAGTACTTC.

The rearrangement joins TRBV5-1 to TRBJ2-2, with D perhaps TRBD2 (6 bases). Germline CDR1 SGHRS, CDR2 YFSETQ. Trimming shortened V by 3 bases and J by 1 base, and 10 bases separated the two germline ends. The CDR3 covers 15 residues. The CDR3 DNA is TGCGCCAGCAGCTGGAGGGCAGGGAACACCGGGGAGCTGTTTTTT. Translation gives CASSWRAGNTGELFF.